The 23 T cell receptor beta chains below come from one sample, sequenced in a study of beta chain features in type 1 diabetes. Sequenced material consisted of expressed TCRB transcripts (all of the isolated RNA was reverse transcribed). Measured with immunoSEQ multiplex PCR; TCRdb has only the in-frame clones, and not every one. There are about 150,000 clones in the sample; about 44% occur only once, and roughly 0.4% lies in the top ten. The sample comprised Tregs from blood. The receptors were gathered from a young man in good health.

Details on this clone: The junction departs from germline at one end; a sequencing error may be responsible. The chain is built from TRBV7-7 and TRBJ2-1; the D gene is possibly TRBD2 (5 bases). The CDR3 has 13 amino acids. The germline gives CDR1 SSHAT, CDR2 FNYEAQ (reference sequence). The CDR3 region has the DNA TGTGCTAGCAGCTTTCGGGACTACAATGAGCAGTTCTTC. Translated, it gives CASSFRDYNEQFF. Filled out from reference TRBV7-7 and TRBJ2-1, the complete variable domain reads GAGVSQSPRYKVTKRGQDVTLRCDPISSHATLYWYQQALGQGPEFLTYFNYEAQPDKSGLPSDRFSAERPEGSISTLTIQRTEQRDSAMYRCASSFRDYNEQFFGPGTRLTVL.

As DNA, the CDR3 is TGCGCCAGCAGCTCGCTGCTAGCGGGGGGGCGAACAGATACGCAGTATTTT. As protein: CASSSLLAGGRTDTQYF. The rearrangement joins TRBV5-1 to TRBJ2-3, with 12 bases fitting TRBD2. The CDR3 has 17 residues. V shed 3 bases and J 3 bases; nucleotides not matched to a gene: 8. Germline loops: CDR1 SGHRS, CDR2 YFSETQ.

This clone was picked up a small number of times. V usage is TRBV9 and J usage is TRBJ2-2, with 10 bases matching TRBD1. Germline V gives CDR1 SGDLS, CDR2 YYNGEE. The CDR3 is 15 residues long. V dropped 3 bases and J dropped 4; count of bases not matched to a gene: 3. In nucleotides, the CDR3 is TGTGCCAGCAGCGAAAGGACAGGGGGCACCGGGGAGCTGTTTTTT. Its protein product is CASSERTGGTGELFF.

The genes are TRBV6-5 and TRBJ2-7; 7 nucleotides align to TRBD2. The CDR3 is made up of 13 amino acids. J was trimmed by 3 bases and V by 6 bases; bases with no gene match: 5. Germline V gene data show CDR1 as MNHEY and CDR2 as SVGAGI. CDR3 in DNA: TGTGCCAGCAGCGGACTAGGGTACTACGAGCAGTACTTC. Translated: CASSGLGYYEQYF.

The gene calls are TRBV6-1 and TRBJ1-6; D is uncertain. Germline CDR1 is MNHNS and CDR2 is SASEGT. Trimming left V 1 base short and J 0 bases short, with 4 bases between. The CDR3 spans 15 residues. In nucleotides, the CDR3 is TGTGCCAGCAGTGAAGGGAGCTCCTATAATTCACCCCTCCACTTT. Its translation is CASSEGSSYNSPLHF.

This clone occurred a few times. The V and J genes are TRBV18 and TRBJ2-5, with unresolved D. V was cut by 4 bases and J by 1 base, with 4 bases left in between. CDR3 length: 12 amino acids. CDR1 KGHSH and CDR2 LQKENI come from the germline V gene. For the CDR3, the DNA is TGTGCCAGCTCACGGCTCCAAGAGACCCAGTACTTC. Translating gives CASSRLQETQYF.

V gene TRBV28 combines with J gene TRBJ2-4; D gene uncertain. Trimming cost V 2 bases and J 0 bases, with 8 bases left between them. This CDR3 is 15 amino acids long. CDR1 and CDR2 from the germline V gene are MDHEN and SYDVKM. The CDR3 here is CASSLVQIAKNIQYF. The CDR3, as DNA: TGTGCCAGCAGTTTAGTCCAGATAGCCAAAAACATTCAGTACTTC. The full variable domain, its missing parts supplied by reference TRBV28 and TRBJ2-4, is DVKVTQSSRYLVKRTGEKVFLECVQDMDHENMFWYRQDPGLGLRLIYFSYDVKMKEKGDIPEGYSVSREKKERFSLILESASTNQTSMYLCASSLVQIAKNIQYFGAGTRLSVL.

J is TRBJ1-1 and V is TRBV5-1, with TRBD1 as a possible D gene (6 bases). The germline V gene encodes CDR1 SGHRS and CDR2 YFSETQ. The V end was cut by 3 bases, the J end by 7 bases, with 10 bases between. The CDR3 consists of 12 residues. The CDR3 is CASSSGQLEAFF. The CDR3 coding sequence is TGCGCCAGCAGCTCCGGACAGCTTGAAGCTTTCTTT.

The CDR3 DNA sequence: TGTTCAACAGGGGATGCTTTCTTT. It is translated as CSTGDAFF. The rearrangement joins TRBV30 to TRBJ1-1; TRBD1 agrees at 7 bases. Germline CDR1 and CDR2: GTSNPN and SVGIG (reference sequence). This CDR3 has 8 residues.

The chain has TRBV18 and TRBJ2-5; tentatively, D is TRBD2 (6 bases). V was trimmed by 8 bases and J by 5 bases, leaving 18 bases between them. The germline V gene encodes CDR1 KGHSH and CDR2 LQKENI. The CDR3 spans 14 residues. The CDR3 region has the DNA TGTGCCAGCGCAACCAGTGGGGGGACGGAGACCCAGTACTTC. It translates to CASATSGGTETQYF.

V gene TRBV5-8 combines with J gene TRBJ1-1; 8 bases align to TRBD1. This CDR3 comprises 16 residues. V was clipped by 0 bases and J by 3 bases; unmatched bases: 7. The germline gives CDR1 SGHTS, CDR2 YDEGEE. CDR3 in DNA: TGTGCCAGCAGCTTGGCCCAGGTCAGGGGGCACACTGAAGCTTTCTTT. Residues: CASSLAQVRGHTEAFF.

The chain has TRBV23-1 and TRBJ2-7, with D maybe TRBD1 (6 bases). TRBV23-1 has ORF status, its function being uncertain. Trimming took 11 bases from V and 5 from J, leaving 25 bases between them. The CDR3 runs to 15 residues. The CDR3 here is CAQRQVEKYEDEQYF. In DNA, the CDR3 is TGCGCCCAACGACAGGTAGAAAAGTACGAGGACGAGCAGTACTTC.

The chain joins TRBV7-2 to TRBJ1-5; D remains unclear. The germline V gene has CDR1 SGHTA and CDR2 FQGNSA. CDR3 length equals 14 residues. With 2 bases removed from V and 4 bases from J, the gap between germline ends came to 9 bases. The CDR3 protein is CASSLLGGNQPQHF. CDR3 in DNA: TGTGCCAGCAGCTTACTCGGCGGGAATCAGCCCCAGCATTTT.

Written as DNA, the CDR3 is TGTGCCTGGAGTGGGGCAACGTGGACCCAGTACTTC. Protein product: CAWSGATWTQYF. This chain links TRBV30 with TRBJ2-5; D is unresolved. The CDR3 has 12 residues. The V end lost 1 base, the J end lost 7 bases, and 10 bases lay between the germline ends. Germline CDR1 GTSNPN, CDR2 SVGIG (reference sequence).

This clone was counted a few times. The rearrangement uses TRBV14 and TRBJ1-5, with TRBD1 identical over 9 bases. Germline assignment: CDR1 SGHDN and CDR2 FVKESK. The ends lost 5 bases at V and 2 bases at J; junction bases unmatched: 4. This CDR3 has 15 residues. CDR3 in amino acids: CASSKDRGGNQPQHF. The CDR3 DNA is TGTGCCAGCAGCAAGGACAGGGGCGGCAATCAGCCCCAGCATTTT.

This clone was counted only a few times. Germline and junction disagree at one end, which may indicate a read error. The rearrangement joins TRBV7-2 to TRBJ1-3, with 8 bases matching TRBD1. The germline V gene has CDR1 SGHTA and CDR2 FQGNSA. CDR3 length: 14 residues. In DNA form, the CDR3 reads TGTGCCAGCAGGTTAGGACAGGGTGGAAACACCATATATTTT. As protein: CASRLGQGGNTIYF. Full variable domain (missing parts from reference TRBV7-2 and TRBJ1-3): GAGVSQSPSNKVTEKGKDVELRCDPISGHTALYWYRQSLGQGLEFLIYFQGNSAPDKSGLPSDRFSAERTGGSVSTLTIQRTQQEDSAVYLCASRLGQGGNTIYFGEGSWLTVV.

The rearrangement uses TRBV9 and TRBJ1-4; D unresolved. The ends were cut back, 2 bases at V and 8 bases at J, with 13 bases in the middle. Germline CDR1 SGDLS, CDR2 YYNGEE. This CDR3 spans 14 amino acids. CDR3: CASSVTDFGEKLFF. DNA of the CDR3: TGTGCCAGCAGCGTTACTGACTTTGGGGAAAAACTGTTTTTT.

V gene TRBV6-6 combines with J gene TRBJ1-5; tentative D call: TRBD1 (5 bases). V shed 6 bases and J shed 1 base, with 13 bases lying between them. Germline CDR1 MNHNY, CDR2 SVGAGI (reference sequence). The CDR3 spans 15 residues. CDR3 nucleotides: TGTGCCAGCAGCCGACAGATTTTGAGCAATCAGCCCCAGCATTTT. Protein sequence: CASSRQILSNQPQHF.

This chain links TRBV28 with TRBJ2-5; 8 bases agree with TRBD2. CDR1 is MDHEN and CDR2 is SYDVKM in the germline V gene. V lost 5 bases, J lost 1 base, and 0 bases stayed unmatched. This CDR3 is 13 amino acids long. CDR3 protein: CASSTSGQETQYF. The CDR3 DNA sequence: TGTGCCAGCAGTACTAGCGGCCAAGAGACCCAGTACTTC.

This clone occurred a few times. CDR3 bases: TGTGCCATCAGCCGGGACAGCCTGAGCACCGGGGAGCTGTTTTTT. Its protein product is CAISRDSLSTGELFF. The chain uses TRBV10-3 and TRBJ2-2, with TRBD1 matching 7 bases. CDR1 and CDR2 from the germline V gene are ENHRY and SYGVKD. The CDR3 extends over 15 amino acids. The junction had 8 bases not matched to a gene; V was cut back by 6 bases and J by 4 bases.

The chain recombines TRBV7-2 with TRBJ1-1, with D maybe TRBD1 (6 bases). This CDR3 contains 15 residues. The germline V gene has CDR1 SGHTA and CDR2 FQGNSA. V was cut by 7 bases and J by 11 bases, with 26 bases left in between. CDR3 protein: CASTQNGGHRAWAFF. As DNA, the CDR3 is TGTGCCAGCACCCAGAACGGGGGGCATAGGGCGTGGGCTTTCTTT.

This clone was found a few times. CDR3 amino acids: CASSLAGETQYF. The CDR3 region has the DNA TGTGCCAGCAGCCTCGCCGGGGAGACCCAGTACTTC. V is TRBV27 and J is TRBJ2-5, with D unresolved. Germline V lookup: CDR1 MNHEY, CDR2 SMNVEV (reference sequence). There are 12 residues in the CDR3. The V and J ends lost 6 bases and 5 bases respectively, with 10 bases between them.

This clone appeared a few times. V is TRBV28 and J is TRBJ2-7; 9 nucleotides align to TRBD1. V lost 5 bases to trimming and J lost 3 bases; unmatched junction nucleotides: 11. Germline values: CDR1 MDHEN, CDR2 SYDVKM. The CDR3 runs to 16 residues. The CDR3 DNA reads as TGTGCCAGCAGTGCAGCCCCCGGGACAGGGATCTACGAGCAGTACTTC. Its translation: CASSAAPGTGIYEQYF.